The 17 T cell receptor beta chains below all came from one sample that was sequenced in a study of cytomegalovirus exposure and HLA in healthy donors. PCR amplification relied on 60 Vbeta primers (plus 13 Jbeta primers). Data came from immunoSEQ multiplex PCR; TCRdb stores just in-frame clones and leaves some out. In the table there are 170,000 or so clones, less than 90% of which are singletons. What was sequenced was PBMCs. These receptors were taken from a boy under 10 years old in good health and CMV-seronegative.

The V gene is TRBV9, the J gene TRBJ2-7; 9 bases are a match to TRBD1. The CDR3 consists of 14 residues. Germline trimming cut 0 bases from V and 4 bases from J; bases unmatched to any gene: 2. CDR1 is SGDLS and CDR2 is YYNGEE in the germline V gene. CDR3: CASSVGQGEYEQYF. CDR3 sequence (DNA): TGTGCCAGCAGCGTAGGACAGGGGGAGTACGAGCAGTACTTC.

The chain links TRBV9 to TRBJ2-7, with 7 positions matching TRBD1. CDR1 and CDR2 from the germline V gene are SGDLS and YYNGEE. This CDR3 is built from 15 residues. J gave up 4 bases and V 0 bases, and 7 bases lay outside the gene matches. The CDR3 is CASSVGQGPAYEQYF. The DNA for the CDR3 is TGTGCCAGCAGCGTAGGACAGGGTCCCGCTTACGAGCAGTACTTC.

This sequence joins TRBV28 and TRBJ2-3; D possibly corresponds to TRBD2 (5 bases). This CDR3 region has 16 residues. Trimming removed 4 bases at V and 0 bases at J, with 14 bases between. The germline V gene encodes CDR1 MDHEN and CDR2 SYDVKM. The CDR3 nucleotides read TGTGCCAGCAGTTCCCGTCGCGGCGGGAGCACAGATACGCAGTATTTT. Translated, it gives CASSSRRGGSTDTQYF.

The rearrangement links TRBV28 to TRBJ2-1, with D uncertain. Trimming pared 3 bases from V and 1 base from J, leaving 7 bases between. The CDR3 spans 14 residues. CDR1 MDHEN and CDR2 SYDVKM come from the germline V gene. CDR3 sequence reads: CASSFYASYNEQFF. The CDR3 DNA follows: TGTGCCAGCAGTTTCTATGCGTCCTACAATGAGCAGTTCTTC.

The chain is built from TRBV27 and TRBJ1-2; D gene ambiguous. V shed 5 bases and J shed 8 bases, with 18 bases lying between them. The CDR3 runs 14 residues. Germline V lookup: CDR1 MNHEY, CDR2 SMNVEV (reference sequence). CDR3 sequence reads: CASSPRGGRYGYTF. In nucleotides, the CDR3 is TGTGCCAGCAGTCCGCGTGGAGGGCGATACGGCTACACCTTC.

This chain joins TRBV9 and TRBJ2-7; 7 bases align to TRBD1. V shed 4 bases, J shed 5 bases, and the junction held 9 bases outside the gene matches. CDR1 SGDLS and CDR2 YYNGEE come from the germline V gene. This CDR3 region has 14 residues. The CDR3 DNA reads as TGTGCCAGCAGCCCAGACAGGGCCCTCGACGAGCAGTACTTC. It yields the protein CASSPDRALDEQYF.

This chain joins TRBV9 and TRBJ2-1, with TRBD2 as a possible D gene (5 bases). Germline values: CDR1 SGDLS, CDR2 YYNGEE. This CDR3 region has 13 residues. Trimming cost V 0 bases and J 9 bases, with 10 bases left between them. The CDR3 loop is CASSVEAGSEQFF. DNA of the CDR3: TGTGCCAGCAGCGTAGAGGCTGGGAGTGAGCAGTTCTTC.

V and J are TRBV6-5 and TRBJ2-7, with D maybe TRBD2 (6 bases). The V and J ends lost 0 bases and 3 bases respectively, with 9 bases between them. There are 14 residues in the CDR3. In germline, CDR1 is MNHEY, CDR2 SVGAGI. The CDR3 DNA reads as TGTGCCAGCAGTTACTCGTCGGGGGACTACGAGCAGTACTTC. Translation gives CASSYSSGDYEQYF.

The chain couples TRBV5-1 to TRBJ2-1, with D tentatively TRBD1 (5 bases). The CDR3 is 14 amino acids. V dropped 4 bases and J dropped 1 base, with 9 bases sitting between them. Germline V gives CDR1 SGHRS, CDR2 YFSETQ. This CDR3 is CASSNSGSYNEQFF. In DNA, the CDR3 is TGCGCCAGCAGCAACTCAGGGTCCTACAATGAGCAGTTCTTC.

V gene TRBV5-1 combines with J gene TRBJ2-5, with D possibly matching TRBD2 (5 bases). V gave up 6 bases and J gave up 0 bases, with 6 bases separating them. The CDR3 is 12 amino acids. Germline V lookup: CDR1 SGHRS, CDR2 YFSETQ. CDR3 DNA: TGCGCCAGCAAGAGGGACCAAGAGACCCAGTACTTC. Translation gives CASKRDQETQYF.

In nucleotides, the CDR3 is TGTGCCAGCAGTTCCCACCTCAGACTAGCGGGAAGTCCCTACAATGAGCAGTTCTTC. As protein: CASSSHLRLAGSPYNEQFF. The V gene is TRBV27, the J gene TRBJ2-1; 11 bases fit TRBD2. V shed 4 bases and J 2 bases; nucleotides not matched to a gene: 13. The CDR3 is made up of 19 amino acids. Germline-derived CDR1 and CDR2 are MNHEY and SMNVEV (reference sequence).

V usage is TRBV5-1 and J usage is TRBJ1-1, with 7 positions matching TRBD1. CDR1 is SGHRS and CDR2 is YFSETQ in the germline V gene. This CDR3 region has 16 residues. V gave up 4 bases and J gave up 3 bases; unmatched junction bases: 12. Here the CDR3 reads CASSANSGQKDTEAFF. CDR3 sequence (DNA): TGCGCCAGCAGCGCAAACTCGGGACAGAAGGACACTGAAGCTTTCTTT. Complete variable domain (other parts from reference TRBV5-1 and TRBJ1-1): KAGVTQTPRYLIKTRGQQVTLSCSPISGHRSVSWYQQTPGQGLQFLFEYFSETQRNKGNFPGRFSGRQFSNSRSEMNVSTLELGDSALYLCASSANSGQKDTEAFFGQGTRLTVV.

This clone was observed a single time. The chain couples TRBV28 to TRBJ1-5; TRBD1 matches 7 bases. With V trimmed by 5 bases and J by 9 bases, 10 bases remained unmatched. The CDR3 length is 14 residues. Germline V gene lookup returns CDR1 MDHEN and CDR2 SYDVKM. The CDR3 sequence: CASSLGTESLPQHF. Here the CDR3 DNA reads TGTGCCAGCAGTCTAGGGACAGAGAGTCTGCCCCAGCATTTT.

This chain connects TRBV7-2 to TRBJ2-7; 9 nucleotides agree with TRBD2. Germline V gene sequence: CDR1 SGHTA, CDR2 FQGNSA. This CDR3 has 14 amino acids. Losses at the gene ends were 6 bases for V and 3 bases for J; bases not matched to a gene: 6. CDR3 in amino acids: CASRASGTGYEQYF. The CDR3 nucleotides are TGTGCCAGCAGAGCTAGCGGGACGGGCTACGAGCAGTACTTC. Drawing the rest from reference TRBV7-2 and TRBJ2-7, the complete variable domain is GAGVSQSPSNKVTEKGKDVELRCDPISGHTALYWYRQSLGQGLEFLIYFQGNSAPDKSGLPSDRFSAERTGGSVSTLTIQRTQQEDSAVYLCASRASGTGYEQYFGPGTRLTVT.

The V gene is TRBV4-2, the J gene TRBJ2-1; 8 nucleotides align to TRBD2. Germline V CDR1 and CDR2: LGHNA, YNFKEQ. The CDR3 is 18 residues long. V dropped 4 bases and J dropped 2; count of bases not matched to a gene: 13. The CDR3 DNA reads TGTGCCAGCAGCCCCCTTAATGGCGAGCGGGGGCCCTACAATGAGCAGTTCTTC. The encoded protein is CASSPLNGERGPYNEQFF.

This clone has a single count. J is TRBJ2-3 and V is TRBV5-8; unclear D gene. The CDR3 consists of 17 residues. Germline assignment: CDR1 SGHTS and CDR2 YDEGEE. V lost 0 bases to trimming and J lost 0 bases, with 14 bases between them. Here the CDR3 reads CASSLGRESSSTDTQYF. CDR3 sequence (DNA): TGTGCCAGCAGCTTGGGCCGCGAGTCGTCTAGCACAGATACGCAGTATTTT.

This rearrangement joins TRBV5-6 to TRBJ1-1; D possibly corresponds to TRBD1 (6 bases). The V end was cut by 0 bases, the J end by 3 bases, with 18 bases between. CDR1 SGHDT and CDR2 YYEEEE come from the germline V gene. The CDR3 has 17 residues. This chain's CDR3 is CASSLVRGAGMYTEAFF. For the CDR3, the DNA is TGTGCCAGCAGCTTGGTTCGGGGGGCAGGAATGTACACTGAAGCTTTCTTT. The full variable domain, completed using reference TRBV5-6 and TRBJ1-1, is DAGVTQSPTHLIKTRGQQVTLRCSPKSGHDTVSWYQQALGQGPQFIFQYYEEEERQRGNFPDRFSGHQFPNYSSELNVNALLLGDSALYLCASSLVRGAGMYTEAFFGQGTRLTVV.